This TCR beta chain was recorded in a study of control samples from healthy donors and cancer patients. Here immunoSEQ multiplex PCR was the method, and the copy in TCRdb shows in-frame clones only, minus some. The sample lists more than 140,000 clones, 85% to 95% occurring once. Sequencing was done on a sample of blood. This sequence originates from a man aged 40-50 years in good health.

CDR3 amino acids: CASSTRTGLEAFF. The CDR3 nucleotides are TGTGCCAGCAGTACCCGGACGGGGCTAGAAGCTTTCTTT. The V call is TRBV6-5, the J call TRBJ1-1, with D perhaps matching TRBD1 (5 bases). CDR1 and CDR2 from the germline V gene are MNHEY and SVGAGI. Trimming left V 5 bases short and J 8 bases short, with 15 bases between. CDR3 length: 13 residues.